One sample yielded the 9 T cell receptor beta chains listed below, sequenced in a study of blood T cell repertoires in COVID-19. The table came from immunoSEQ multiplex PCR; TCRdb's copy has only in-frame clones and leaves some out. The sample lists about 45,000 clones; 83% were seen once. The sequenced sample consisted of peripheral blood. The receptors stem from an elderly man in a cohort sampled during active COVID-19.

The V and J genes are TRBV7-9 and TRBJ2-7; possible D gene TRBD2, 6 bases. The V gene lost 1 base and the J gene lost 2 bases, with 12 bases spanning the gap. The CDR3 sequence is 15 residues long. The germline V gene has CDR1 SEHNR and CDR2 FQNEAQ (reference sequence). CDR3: CASSLGRDLAYEQYF. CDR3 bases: TGTGCCAGCAGCTTAGGCCGGGACTTGGCCTACGAGCAGTACTTC.

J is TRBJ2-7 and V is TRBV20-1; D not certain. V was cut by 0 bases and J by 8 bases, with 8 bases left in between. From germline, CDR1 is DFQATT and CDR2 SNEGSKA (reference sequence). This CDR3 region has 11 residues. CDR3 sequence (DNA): TGCAGTGCTAGAGAGGAGCCCCAGCAGTACTTC. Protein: CSAREEPQQYF.

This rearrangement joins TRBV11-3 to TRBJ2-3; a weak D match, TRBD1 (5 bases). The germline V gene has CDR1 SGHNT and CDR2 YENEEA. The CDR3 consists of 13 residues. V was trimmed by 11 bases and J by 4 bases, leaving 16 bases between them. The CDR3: CAPCRLGPDTQYF. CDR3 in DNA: TGTGCCCCCTGCAGGTTGGGGCCAGATACGCAGTATTTT.

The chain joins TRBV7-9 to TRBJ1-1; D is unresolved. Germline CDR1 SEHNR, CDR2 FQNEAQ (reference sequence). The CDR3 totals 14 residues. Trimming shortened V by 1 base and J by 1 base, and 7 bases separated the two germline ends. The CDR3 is CASSLEHENTEAFF. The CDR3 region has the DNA TGTGCCAGCAGCTTAGAACACGAGAACACTGAAGCTTTCTTT.

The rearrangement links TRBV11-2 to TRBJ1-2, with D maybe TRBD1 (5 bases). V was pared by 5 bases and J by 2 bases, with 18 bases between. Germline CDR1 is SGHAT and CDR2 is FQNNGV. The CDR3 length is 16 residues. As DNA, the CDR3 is TGTGCCAGCAGCCCCGGGGAGGGGAGGGGAAACTATGGCTACACCTTC. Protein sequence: CASSPGEGRGNYGYTF.

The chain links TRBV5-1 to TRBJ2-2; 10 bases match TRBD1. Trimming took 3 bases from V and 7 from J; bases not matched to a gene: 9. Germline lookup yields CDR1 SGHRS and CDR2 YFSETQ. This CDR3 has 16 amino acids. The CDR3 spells CASSWRPGQGIGELFF. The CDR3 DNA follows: TGCGCCAGCAGCTGGAGACCGGGACAGGGGATCGGGGAGCTGTTTTTT.

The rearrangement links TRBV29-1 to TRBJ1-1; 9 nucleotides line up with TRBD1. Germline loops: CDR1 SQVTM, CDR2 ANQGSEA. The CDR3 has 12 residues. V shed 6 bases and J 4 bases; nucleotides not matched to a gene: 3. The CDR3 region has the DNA TGCAGCGTGTTGGGACAGGGCACTGAAGCTTTCTTT. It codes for CSVLGQGTEAFF.

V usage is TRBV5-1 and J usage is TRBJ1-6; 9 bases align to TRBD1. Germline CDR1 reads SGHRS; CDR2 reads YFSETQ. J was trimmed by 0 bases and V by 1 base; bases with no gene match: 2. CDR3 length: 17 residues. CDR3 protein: CASSLKTGGSYNSPLHF. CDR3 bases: TGCGCCAGCAGCTTGAAGACAGGGGGCTCCTATAATTCACCCCTCCACTTT.

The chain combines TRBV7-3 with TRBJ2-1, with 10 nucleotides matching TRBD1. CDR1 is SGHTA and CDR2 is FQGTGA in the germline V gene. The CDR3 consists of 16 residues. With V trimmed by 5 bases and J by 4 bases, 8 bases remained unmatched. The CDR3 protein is CASSSRTGGSYNEQFF. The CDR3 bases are TGTGCCAGCAGCAGCCGGACAGGGGGATCTTACAATGAGCAGTTCTTC. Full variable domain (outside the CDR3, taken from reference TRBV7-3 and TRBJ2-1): GAGVSQTPSNKVTEKGKYVELRCDPISGHTALYWYRQSLGQGPEFLIYFQGTGAADDSGLPNDRFFAVRPEGSVSTLKIQRTERGDSAVYLCASSSRTGGSYNEQFFGPGTRLTVL.